The rows below give T cell receptor beta chains drawn from one sample of a study of cytomegalovirus exposure and HLA in healthy donors. TCRdb's table, derived via immunoSEQ multiplex PCR, lists solely in-frame clones and lacks some. The specimen's table records over 70,000 clones. Sequenced sample: PBMCs. These receptors came from a woman aged 40-49 years in good health and CMV-seropositive. CDR3s include the opening cysteine and the closing phenylalanine or tryptophan. The D gene is left open where the match is weak.

>TRBV19|TRBJ2-3|.
TGTGCCAGTACCGATGGGACTCTCACAGATACGCAGTATTTT
CASTDGTLTDTQYF
>TRBV29-1|TRBJ2-7|.
TGCAGCGTTGAAGAGATCGAGGGCGTCCGGCACGAGCAGTACTTC
CSVEEIEGVRHEQYF
>TRBV27|TRBJ2-1|.
TGTGCCAGCAGTTCCACGACAGGGAGGAGATGGAATGAGCAGTTCTTC
CASSSTTGRRWNEQFF
>TRBV7-8|TRBJ2-2|TRBD2
TGTGCCAGCAGCTACACAAGCGGGGGGACGAACACCGGGGAGCTGTTTTTT
CASSYTSGGTNTGELFF
>TRBV4-1|TRBJ1-3|.
TGCGCCAGCAGCCCCGGGGACGGGACAACAATATATTTT
CASSPGDGTTIYF
>TRBV7-9|TRBJ2-7|.
TGTGCCAGCAGCTTAACCCCAGCCTACGAGCAGTACTTC
CASSLTPAYEQYF
>TRBV19|TRBJ2-5|TRBD2
TGTGCCAGTAGTCAACCCCCGGGACTAGCGGGTACGGTGGAGACCCAGTACTTC
CASSQPPGLAGTVETQYF
>TRBV20-1|TRBJ2-3|.
TGCAGTACTAGCACAGATACGCAGTATTTT
CSTSTDTQYF
>TRBV5-1|TRBJ2-2|TRBD1
TGCGCCAGCAGCTACAGGGGCACCGGGGAGCTGTTTTTT
CASSYRGTGELFF
>TRBV6-1|TRBJ2-4|TRBD1
TGTGCCAGCAGTGCACCGGGACAGGGGGTAAACATTCAGTACTTC
CASSAPGQGVNIQYF
>TRBV5-1|TRBJ2-1|TRBD1
TGCGCCAGCAGCCCAACGCCGGGACAGAGAAACAATGAGCAGTTCTTC
CASSPTPGQRNNEQFF
>TRBV6-6|TRBJ1-5|.
TGTGCCAGCAGTTCGCTGAGGAACCATAGCAATCAGCCCCAGCATTTT
CASSSLRNHSNQPQHF
>TRBV19|TRBJ1-2|.
TGTGCCAGTACCCCCCAGGTGGGGCCGGGCCCCTATGGCTACACCTTC
CASTPQVGPGPYGYTF
>TRBV30|TRBJ2-1|.
TGTGCCTGGAGTGCGACTAGGAGGGATGAGCAGTTCTTC
CAWSATRRDEQFF
>TRBV9|TRBJ2-3|.
TGTGCCAGCAGCGGGGAACTAGCAGTCGCGGATACGCAGTATTTT
CASSGELAVADTQYF
>TRBV29-1|TRBJ2-6|.
TGCAGCGTTGCCCCGGGACACAGCTCTGGGGCCAACGTCCTGACTTTC
CSVAPGHSSGANVLTF
>TRBV27|TRBJ2-6|.
TGTGCCAGCAGTACCCCGAACTCGATAGCGGCCAACGTCCTGACTTTC
CASSTPNSIAANVLTF
>TRBV7-9|TRBJ1-5|TRBD1
TGTGCCAGCAGCTTTGAGGGGGCATCGCAGCCCCAGCATTTT
CASSFEGASQPQHF
>TRBV11-1|TRBJ2-1|.
TGTGCCACAGAGTACAGCTCCTACAATGAGCAGTTCTTC
CATEYSSYNEQFF
>TRBV6-1|TRBJ2-1|TRBD2
TGTGCCAGCAGTGAAGCCCGAGCTAGCGGGAGGAATGAGCAGTTCTTC
CASSEARASGRNEQFF
>TRBV27|TRBJ2-2|.
TGTGCCAGCAGAGGGCCCGGGGTCGGGGAGCTGTTTTTT
CASRGPGVGELFF
>TRBV5-4|TRBJ2-1|.
TGTGCCAGCAGCTTGAGCGCGGGTACAGACAATGAGCAGTTCTTC
CASSLSAGTDNEQFF
>TRBV7-9|TRBJ2-2|.
TGTGCCAGCAGCCGTCAGGGAAACGGGGAGCTGTTTTTT
CASSRQGNGELFF
>TRBV5-4|TRBJ2-3|.
TGTGCCAGCAGCCCCGCCGGCGGTGGGACAGATACGCAGTATTTT
CASSPAGGGTDTQYF
>TRBV19|TRBJ1-5|.
TGTGCCAGTAGTACAACCCCGGACACTGGCCCGAATCAGCCCCAGCATTTT
CASSTTPDTGPNQPQHF
>TRBV6-5|TRBJ1-3|.
TGTGCCAGCAGTTACAGCCCCCCAGGGTCTGGAAACACCATATATTTT
CASSYSPPGSGNTIYF
>TRBV27|TRBJ2-6|TRBD2
TGTGCCAGCAGTTTGTGGGGAGGGTCTGGGGCCAACGTCCTGACTTTC
CASSLWGGSGANVLTF
>TRBV5-4|TRBJ1-1|.
TGTGCCAGCAGCCCCGCAAGAGGCACTGAAGCTTTCTTT
CASSPARGTEAFF
>TRBV4-3|TRBJ2-6|TRBD1
TGCGCCAGCAGCCAGACCCCAGGGGGCTCTGGGGCCAACGTCCTGACTTTC
CASSQTPGGSGANVLTF
>TRBV10-2|TRBJ2-7|.
TGCGCCAGCAGTGTTAACCTAGCGCACAGCTCCTACGAGCAGTACTTC
CASSVNLAHSSYEQYF
>TRBV5-1|TRBJ1-1|.
TGCGCCAGCAGCTTACTTACAGGGACGGGCACTGAAGCTTTCTTT
CASSLLTGTGTEAFF
>TRBV20-1|TRBJ1-1|.
TGCAGTGCGGGACATCTCACTGAAGCTTTCTTT
CSAGHLTEAFF
>TRBV13|TRBJ1-1|TRBD1
TGTGCCAGCAGCCTAACAGGGGGCGAATACAACACTGAAGCTTTCTTT
CASSLTGGEYNTEAFF
>TRBV7-9|TRBJ2-1|TRBD2
TGTGCCAGCAGCCCGGGGCTAGCGGGGGCTAATGAGCAGTTCTTC
CASSPGLAGANEQFF
>TRBV4-2|TRBJ2-7|.
TGTGCCAGCAGCCGAAGAGCAGGGAACGAGCAGTACTTC
CASSRRAGNEQYF
>TRBV5-5|TRBJ2-2|TRBD2
TGTGCCAGCAGCCCTAGCGGGGGGACGAACACCGGGGAGCTGTTTTTT
CASSPSGGTNTGELFF
>TRBV19|TRBJ2-5|.
TGTGCCAGTAGTGCAACGGCTAGCGACGAAGAGACCCAGTACTTC
CASSATASDEETQYF
>TRBV5-1|TRBJ2-1|TRBD2
TGCGCCAGCAGCTTGGCCACGACTAGCGGGAGGGCGTATGAGCAGTTCTTC
CASSLATTSGRAYEQFF
>TRBV18|TRBJ2-3|.
TGTGCCAGCCGGAGAAGTACATCCACAGATACGCAGTATTTT
CASRRSTSTDTQYF
>TRBV6-5|TRBJ2-1|TRBD1
TGTGCCAGCACCAGGGGGGACAGGGGTATCAATGAGCAGTTCTTC
CASTRGDRGINEQFF
>TRBV11-3|TRBJ1-1|.
TGTGCCAGCAGCGTAAGGGGCACTGAAGCTTTCTTT
CASSVRGTEAFF
>TRBV6-5|TRBJ2-7|.
TGTGCCAGCCAGGATGGGCTAAGCTCCTACGAGCAGTACTTC
CASQDGLSSYEQYF
>TRBV4-1|TRBJ2-5|.
TGCGCCAGCAGCCCAAGTCCGGAGCAAGAGACCCAGTACTTC
CASSPSPEQETQYF
>TRBV6-6|TRBJ1-1|TRBD1
TGTGCCAGCAGACCCAGGGGGACCGGGGAAGAAGCTTTCTTT
CASRPRGTGEEAFF
>TRBV30|TRBJ2-7|.
TGTGCCTGGAGTCCCGGTCCGGGGTCGACCGAGCAGTACTTC
CAWSPGPGSTEQYF